The source of this TCR beta chain is a study of spatial heterogeneity in lung cancer. TCRdb fed the 5' RACE reads into MiXCR, producing one record per CDR3 protein. This sample has about 5,100 distinct CDR3 sequences, with more than 7.5% found just once. Time point noted: sample taken at primary tumor resection. This clonotype came up many times. The antigen remains undetermined. General study results and limits: The study found that expanded intratumoral alpha and beta TCR counts tracked tumor mutation counts.

Specimen: lung tumor tissue, collected at surgery. The TCR sequence derives from a female donor with early-stage non-small cell lung cancer.

CDR3 coding DNA: TGCGCCAGCAGCCAAGCCCACGGGCAAATCAACACTGAAGCTTTCTTT. Its translation: CASSQAHGQINTEAFF. The chain recombines TRBV4-3 with TRBJ1-1; D unresolved. V was cut by 1 base and J by 2 bases, with 14 bases left in between. Looked up from germline, CDR1 is LGHNA and CDR2 is YSLEER. The CDR3 runs 16 residues.